This T cell receptor (beta chain) was captured by sequencing in a study of healthy donors' naive CD4 and CD8 T cells. Study context: All functional IMGT TCR alpha variants were covered by new primers. Study-wide results and caveats: The study did not address homeostatic proliferation effects in naive T cells. About an eighth of CD4/CD8 propensity variance appeared explained by V, J and CDR3 charge. Positive CDR3 charge linked to CD4+ cells, negative to CD8+ cells.

The CDR3 contains 14 residues. The V gene's germline CDR1 is LGHNA and CDR2 YSLEER. With 4 bases clipped from V and 7 bases from J, the junction kept 7 bases outside the gene matches. Each TCR library used 500 ng of total RNA and a linear amplification protocol. MiXCR, run by TCRdb on the reads, gives a single entry per CDR3 protein. The sample has 200,000 or so distinct CDR3 sequences, around 80% seen once. A remark on this clonotype: Its cognate antigen is unknown.

This chain links TRBV4-3 with TRBJ2-1; TRBD1 matches 7 bases. The source material was naive CD4+ and CD8+ T cells sorted from blood, pooled from several donors. This receptor was identified in a pool of human donors in good health; the sample pools cells from several healthy donors. DNA of the CDR3: TGCGCCAGCAGCCCCGTGACAGGGCGGAATGAGCAGTTCTTC. Its translation is CASSPVTGRNEQFF.